Reported below is one T cell receptor beta chain. The record originates from a study of identical twins. V lost 5 bases and J lost 2, with 15 bases in between. Per germline, CDR1 MNHEY and CDR2 SVGAGI. The CDR3 extends over 15 amino acids. Via MiXCR, TCRdb re-called the 5' RACE reads, giving one row per CDR3 protein. In the table there are under 350,000 distinct CDR3 sequences, 7.5% to 9.5% of which are singletons. These data are also associated with another study on yellow fever vaccine responses in identical twins.

The clonotype originates from a woman aged 18-29 years in good health. Input material: CD8+ T cells sorted from blood. The chain employs TRBV6-5 and TRBJ1-2; no firm D call. The CDR3 nucleotides are TGTGCCAGCAGTCTCACCTCGTGGGGAAACTATGGCTACACCTTC. This gives the protein CASSLTSWGNYGYTF.